What follows is one T cell receptor beta chain and its context. The antigen is undetermined. The assay was immunoSEQ multiplex PCR, and TCRdb's table has in-frame clones only and misses some. The sample shows about 99,000 clones, 70% to 90% of them seen only once. The data are from a study of T cell responses to AZD1222 COVID-19 vaccine. The overall study: Recipients boosted at about 4 weeks or about 12 weeks are pooled. Study-wide results and caveats: There were mostly white British donors and more females than males, and clonal diversity was possibly underestimated. As reported, nearly half of all spike-specific TCRs target variant regions that are unmutated.

The CDR3 consists of 14 residues. V was shortened by 2 bases and J by 6 bases, with 8 bases between the two germline ends. Germline assignment: CDR1 MNHEY and CDR2 SVGAGI. The chain uses TRBV6-5 and TRBJ1-6; D is unresolved. Sample: peripheral blood, taken on day 0 of AZD1222 vaccination. The receptor's source is an adult in good health. Here the CDR3 reads CASSYEAVNSPLHF. The DNA for the CDR3 is TGTGCCAGCAGTTACGAGGCAGTTAATTCACCCCTCCACTTT.